The rows below give T cell receptor beta chains drawn from one sample of a study of ipilimumab plus nivolumab after autologous stem cell transplantation. TCRdb keeps only in-frame clones here, not all; method: immunoSEQ multiplex PCR. The repertoire consists of about 17,000 clones, with approximately 80% occurring once and the leading ten covering roughly a third. Material: PBMCs, obtained in a trial of ipilimumab plus nivolumab as post-transplant consolidation. Receptor source: a male donor with diffuse large B-cell lymphoma. CDR3s include the opening cysteine and the closing phenylalanine or tryptophan. D genes are given only for firm matches. Size tells how often a clone was seen (once, few, many) or the class of an expanded clone, and some rows leave it out.

J gene | clone size | V gene | D gene | CDR3 protein | CDR3 DNA
TRBJ2-3 | - | TRBV28 | TRBD2 | CASSLTLSASGGGTDTQYF | TGTGCCAGCAGTCTTACTTTATCGGCTAGCGGGGGGGGCACAGATACGCAGTATTTT
TRBJ1-1 | - | TRBV11-1 | - | CASSSSRRNTEAFF | TGTGCCAGCAGCTCCTCCCGCAGGAACACTGAAGCTTTCTTT
TRBJ1-6 | few | TRBV5-6 | - | CASSPGRVQSPLHF | TGTGCCAGCAGCCCGGGGAGGGTACAATCACCCCTCCACTTT
TRBJ2-5 | - | TRBV5-1 | - | CASSLVRGPTGETQYF | TGCGCCAGCAGCTTGGTTCGGGGTCCAACGGGAGAGACCCAGTACTTC
TRBJ2-1 | - | TRBV2 | - | CASRESVINEQFF | TGTGCCAGCAGAGAGAGTGTTATCAATGAGCAGTTCTTC
TRBJ1-2 | - | TRBV5-8 | TRBD1 | CASSRGPYYGYTF | TGTGCCAGCAGCAGGGGGCCGTACTATGGCTACACCTTC
TRBJ2-7 | once | TRBV6-5 | - | CASSYSAGLSYEQYF | TGTGCCAGCAGTTACTCAGCAGGGCTGAGCTACGAGCAGTACTTC
TRBJ1-1 | - | TRBV5-1 | - | CASSLVVGGTEAFF | TGCGCCAGCAGCTTGGTGGTCGGGGGCACTGAAGCTTTCTTT
TRBJ1-5 | - | TRBV19 | - | CASSIPGYDQPQHF | TGTGCCAGTAGTATTCCCGGGTACGATCAGCCCCAGCATTTT
TRBJ1-1 | - | TRBV29-1 | - | CSVTEGVAGTEAFF | TGCAGCGTTACCGAAGGGGTGGCCGGCACTGAAGCTTTCTTT
TRBJ2-3 | - | TRBV18 | - | CASSPRFQDTDTQYF | TGTGCCAGCTCACCTCGGTTTCAGGACACAGATACGCAGTATTTT
TRBJ2-5 | once | TRBV4-2 | TRBD2 | CASSLGTSGGEETQYF | TGTGCCAGCAGCCTCGGGACTAGCGGGGGGGAAGAGACCCAGTACTTC
TRBJ1-5 | - | TRBV30 | - | CAWSMGADQPQHF | TGTGCCTGGAGTATGGGAGCCGATCAGCCCCAGCATTTT
TRBJ2-2 | - | TRBV5-6 | - | CASSSGGGELFF | TGTGCCAGCAGCAGCGGAGGCGGGGAGCTGTTTTTT
TRBJ2-3 | - | TRBV27 | TRBD1 | CASRTGKDTQYF | TGTGCCAGCAGGACAGGGAAAGATACGCAGTATTTT
TRBJ1-1 | - | TRBV7-8 | - | CASSLGVGRLNTEAFF | TGTGCCAGCAGCTTAGGAGTTGGTAGACTGAACACTGAAGCTTTCTTT
TRBJ1-5 | - | TRBV6-5 | - | CASSSSYSQPQHF | TGTGCCAGCAGTTCCTCCTACAGCCAGCCCCAGCATTTT
TRBJ1-1 | - | TRBV19 | - | CASSIYGAPGTEAFF | TGTGCCAGTAGTATATATGGGGCCCCGGGGACTGAAGCTTTCTTT
TRBJ2-3 | - | TRBV9 | - | CASSTSADTQYF | TGTGCCAGCAGCACCTCCGCAGATACGCAGTATTTT
TRBJ1-1 | - | TRBV29-1 | TRBD1 | CSVEQGAEGTEAFF | TGCAGCGTGGAACAGGGGGCTGAAGGCACTGAAGCTTTCTTT
TRBJ2-5 | - | TRBV2 | - | CASSSTFQETQYF | TGTGCCAGCAGTAGCACGTTTCAAGAGACCCAGTACTTC
TRBJ1-1 | few | TRBV30 | TRBD1 | CAWSEGDRGSEAFF | TGTGCCTGGAGTGAAGGGGACAGGGGGAGTGAAGCTTTCTTT
TRBJ2-2 | - | TRBV2 | - | CASKRGLHTGELFF | TGTGCCAGCAAGAGGGGACTTCACACCGGGGAGCTGTTTTTT
TRBJ2-7 | - | TRBV7-8 | TRBD2 | CASSRRTSGGASEQYF | TGTGCCAGCAGCCGCAGGACTAGCGGGGGGGCGAGCGAGCAGTACTTC
TRBJ2-7 | - | TRBV5-1 | TRBD1 | CASSPVGTGVFYEQYF | TGCGCCAGCAGCCCAGTAGGGACAGGGGTTTTCTACGAGCAGTACTTC
TRBJ2-5 | - | TRBV19 | TRBD2 | CASSSRGGQGQETQYF | TGTGCCAGTAGTAGTCGGGGGGGCCAGGGGCAAGAGACCCAGTACTTC
TRBJ2-3 | - | TRBV5-1 | TRBD2 | CASSLLAESTDTQYF | TGCGCCAGCAGCTTACTAGCGGAAAGCACAGATACGCAGTATTTT
TRBJ2-3 | once | TRBV27 | TRBD1 | CASRDRGVTDTQYF | TGTGCCAGCAGGGACAGGGGCGTAACAGATACGCAGTATTTT
TRBJ1-4 | once | TRBV5-5 | - | CASTSHSGDEKLFF | TGTGCCAGCACCTCACACTCGGGGGATGAAAAACTGTTTTTT
TRBJ1-4 | - | TRBV28 | TRBD1 | CASSNRGLVEKLFF | TGTGCCAGCAGTAACAGGGGGCTGGTTGAAAAACTGTTTTTT
TRBJ1-4 | medium-sized | TRBV7-9 | - | CASSLVGLSEKLFF | TGTGCCAGCAGCTTAGTAGGGTTGAGTGAAAAACTGTTTTTT
TRBJ2-1 | - | TRBV18 | TRBD1 | CASSRTYRGDEQFF | TGTGCCAGCTCACGAACCTACAGGGGCGATGAGCAGTTCTTC
TRBJ1-1 | once | TRBV5-1 | - | CASSSAGTRGTEAFF | TGCGCCAGCAGCTCGGCGGGTACCCGCGGCACTGAAGCTTTCTTT
TRBJ1-5 | - | TRBV7-8 | - | CASRPEGGWDQPQHF | TGTGCCAGCAGACCAGAGGGGGGGTGGGATCAGCCCCAGCATTTT
TRBJ1-2 | medium-sized | TRBV5-1 | - | CASSLAVGAGYGYTF | TGCGCCAGCAGCTTGGCCGTGGGGGCGGGCTATGGCTACACCTTC
TRBJ2-5 | - | TRBV7-8 | - | CASSFPEDTQETQYF | TGTGCCAGCAGCTTCCCCGAAGACACGCAAGAGACCCAGTACTTC
TRBJ1-6 | - | TRBV11-2 | - | CASSPVDSYNSPLHF | TGTGCCAGCAGCCCTGTGGACAGTTATAATTCACCCCTCCACTTT
TRBJ2-5 | few | TRBV10-1 | - | CPPEETQYF | TGCCCCCCGGAAGAGACCCAGTACTTC
TRBJ1-2 | - | TRBV12-5 | - | CASGFSVARVNYGYTF | TGTGCTAGTGGTTTCAGTGTAGCCCGAGTCAACTATGGCTACACCTTC
TRBJ2-3 | - | TRBV9 | - | CASSPRPPGTDTQYF | TGTGCCAGCAGCCCCCGGCCCCCTGGGACAGATACGCAGTATTTT
TRBJ1-2 | hyperexpanded | TRBV9 | - | CASSVTNYGYTF | TGTGCCAGCAGCGTAACCAACTATGGCTACACCTTC
TRBJ1-2 | - | TRBV6-5 | TRBD1 | CASRRDSVYGYTF | TGTGCCAGCAGACGGGACAGTGTCTATGGCTACACCTTC
TRBJ2-1 | - | TRBV11-1 | TRBD2 | CASSSRTSGSENEQFF | TGTGCCAGCAGCTCCCGGACTAGCGGGAGTGAAAATGAGCAGTTCTTC
TRBJ2-2 | - | TRBV10-3 | - | CAISEYLVGLDTGELFF | TGTGCCATCAGTGAGTACCTCGTGGGGCTGGACACCGGGGAGCTGTTTTTT
TRBJ1-1 | medium-sized | TRBV29-1 | - | CSVHQGLLGAFF | TGCAGCGTTCATCAAGGACTGTTGGGGGCTTTCTTT
TRBJ2-1 | - | TRBV7-9 | - | CASSPRKVGRGYNEQFF | TGTGCCAGCAGCCCCCGGAAAGTGGGCAGGGGTTACAATGAGCAGTTCTTC
TRBJ2-7 | - | TRBV18 | TRBD2 | CASSPWTSGILVEQYF | TGTGCCAGCTCACCTTGGACTAGCGGGATATTAGTGGAGCAGTACTTC
TRBJ1-2 | medium-sized | TRBV19 | - | CASSGWESSNYGYTF | TGTGCCAGTAGTGGGTGGGAGTCCTCTAACTATGGCTACACCTTC
TRBJ1-3 | - | TRBV28 | - | CASSFGDLKGRWAGNTIYF | TGTGCCAGCAGTTTCGGGGACCTCAAGGGTAGATGGGCTGGAAACACCATATATTTT
TRBJ2-7 | - | TRBV11-1 | - | CASSPWDNSYEQYF | TGTGCCAGCAGCCCGTGGGACAACTCCTACGAGCAGTACTTC
TRBJ2-1 | - | TRBV12-5 | - | CASGRAGGGDEQFF | TGTGCTAGTGGAAGGGCTGGGGGAGGCGATGAGCAGTTCTTC
TRBJ1-3 | few | TRBV5-1 | - | CASSEQGNSGNTIYF | TGCGCCAGCAGCGAACAGGGAAACTCTGGAAACACCATATATTTT
TRBJ2-2 | - | TRBV2 | - | CASSEHSSFTGELFF | TGTGCCAGCAGTGAGCATAGTAGCTTCACCGGGGAGCTGTTTTTT
TRBJ2-2 | once | TRBV30 | - | CAWKWGGPGELFF | TGTGCCTGGAAGTGGGGGGGCCCCGGGGAGCTGTTTTTT
TRBJ2-1 | - | TRBV10-1 | - | CASSPTGAGENEQFF | TGCGCCAGCAGTCCTACAGGGGCGGGAGAGAATGAGCAGTTCTTC
TRBJ1-3 | - | TRBV14 | - | CASSQGGAMGGNTIYF | TGTGCCAGCAGCCAAGGAGGTGCAATGGGCGGCAACACCATATATTTT
TRBJ1-5 | - | TRBV6-1 | - | CASSVQGRRQPQHF | TGTGCCAGCAGTGTTCAGGGGAGGAGGCAGCCCCAGCATTTT
TRBJ1-4 | - | TRBV5-6 | - | CASSLGAGALSGKLFF | TGTGCCAGCAGCTTGGGGGCAGGGGCTTTATCCGGGAAACTGTTTTTT
TRBJ2-7 | - | TRBV11-3 | - | CASSRIFVLGTSYEQYF | TGTGCCAGCAGTCGTATCTTTGTTCTAGGGACCTCCTACGAGCAGTACTTC
TRBJ2-5 | - | TRBV28 | - | CASSFRRGETQYF | TGTGCCAGCAGCTTCCGCAGGGGCGAGACCCAGTACTTC